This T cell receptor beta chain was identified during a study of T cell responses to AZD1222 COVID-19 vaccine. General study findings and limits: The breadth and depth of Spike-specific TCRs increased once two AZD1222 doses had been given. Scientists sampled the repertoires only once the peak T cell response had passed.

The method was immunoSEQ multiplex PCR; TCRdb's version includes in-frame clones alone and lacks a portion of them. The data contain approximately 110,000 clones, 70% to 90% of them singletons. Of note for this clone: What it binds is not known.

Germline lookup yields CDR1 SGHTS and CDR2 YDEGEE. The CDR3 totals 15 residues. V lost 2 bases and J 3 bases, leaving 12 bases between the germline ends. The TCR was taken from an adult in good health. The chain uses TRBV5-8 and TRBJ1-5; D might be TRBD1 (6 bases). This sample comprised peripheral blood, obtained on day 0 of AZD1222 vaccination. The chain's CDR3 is CASSFGRGDNQPQHF. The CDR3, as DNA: TGTGCCAGCAGCTTTGGCAGGGGTGACAATCAGCCCCAGCATTTT.